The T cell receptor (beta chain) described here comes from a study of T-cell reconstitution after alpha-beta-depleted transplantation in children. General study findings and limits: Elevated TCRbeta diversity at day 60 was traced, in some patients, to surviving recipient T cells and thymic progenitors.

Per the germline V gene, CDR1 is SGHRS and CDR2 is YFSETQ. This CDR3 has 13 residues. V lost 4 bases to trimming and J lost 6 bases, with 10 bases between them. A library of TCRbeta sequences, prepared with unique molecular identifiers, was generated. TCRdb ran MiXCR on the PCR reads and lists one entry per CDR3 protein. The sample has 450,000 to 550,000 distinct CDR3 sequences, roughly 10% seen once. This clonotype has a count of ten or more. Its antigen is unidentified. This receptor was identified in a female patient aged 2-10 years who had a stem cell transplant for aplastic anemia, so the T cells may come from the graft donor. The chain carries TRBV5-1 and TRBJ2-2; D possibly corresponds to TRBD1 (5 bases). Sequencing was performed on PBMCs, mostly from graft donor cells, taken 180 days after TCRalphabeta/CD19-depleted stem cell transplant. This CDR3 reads CASSDAGPGELFF. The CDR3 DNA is TGCGCCAGCAGCGACGCAGGGCCCGGGGAGCTGTTTTTT.